The 3 T cell receptor beta chains below come from one sample, sequenced in a study of blood T cell repertoires in COVID-19 (dated by TCRdb to the early 2020s). The library was obtained by the immunoSEQ multiplex PCR assay. The immuneACCESS repertoire file appears here via TCRdb, limited to in-frame rearrangements. These files lack a portion of the clones; in checked studies, under half of the deficit traces to unresolved V genes, and the cause of the others is not known. This sample gives about 200,000 clones in total; 92% of them show up just once. The ten largest make up about 0.8% of the sample. Sequencing used peripheral blood. These receptor sequences come from a man aged 55 to 70 with COVID-19, enrolled during active disease.

The chain employs TRBV9 and TRBJ2-1, with 11 bases fitting TRBD2. Germline loops: CDR1 SGDLS, CDR2 YYNGEE. This CDR3 contains 18 residues. J lost 5 bases, V lost 3 bases, and 13 bases had no gene match. CDR3 protein: CASSAGLAGPGAHNEQFF. As DNA, the CDR3 is TGTGCCAGCAGCGCAGGACTAGCGGGTCCTGGGGCCCACAATGAGCAGTTCTTC.

This clone was picked up one time. The chain is built from TRBV6-5 and TRBJ1-3, with a possible D match to TRBD1 (6 bases). CDR3 length: 15 amino acids. Trimming cost V 5 bases and J 4 bases, with 15 bases left between them. CDR1 and CDR2 (germline): MNHEY, SVGAGI. CDR3 region: CASSRTGPTGNTIYF. CDR3 sequence (DNA): TGTGCCAGCAGTCGAACAGGGCCGACCGGAAACACCATATATTTT.

V usage is TRBV7-2 and J usage is TRBJ1-6; no clear D gene. CDR3 length equals 13 residues. From germline, CDR1 is SGHTA and CDR2 FQGNSA. V dropped 4 bases and J dropped 9 bases, with 10 bases sitting between them. The CDR3: CASSSNRVSPLHF. DNA for the CDR3: TGTGCCAGCAGCTCCAACCGGGTTTCACCCCTCCACTTT.